The entry that follows covers one T cell receptor (beta chain) sequence. Its antigen remains unidentified. Per-base qualities were not stored, and no clone one base away is much larger. The trial excluded patients who had a history of autoimmune disease or were on systemic immunosuppression. In every dose cohort, peripheral blood was drawn for TCR sequencing at baseline, cycle 4 day 1, and cycle 7 day 1. Samples came from an open-label, multicenter, first-in-human phase I dose-escalation trial of ivuxolimab. Adults with locally advanced or metastatic head and neck squamous cell, hepatocellular, melanoma or renal cell carcinoma were enrolled in the trial. Before TCR sequencing, CD4+ T cells and CD8+ T cells were sorted from peripheral blood as separate populations. The data derive from a study of OX40 agonist ivuxolimab in advanced cancers. Background for the entire study: Ivuxolimab, which targeted the costimulatory receptor OX40 (CD134), was an agonistic, fully human IgG2 monoclonal antibody. Intravenous ivuxolimab was administered to patients every 2 weeks at six dose levels: 0.01, 0.1, 0.3, 1.5, 3 and 10 mg/kg. Of the approximately 50 patients in dose escalation, about 20 had hepatocellular carcinoma, roughly 15 had melanoma, 9 had renal cell carcinoma and 9 had head and neck cancer. In the dose-escalation cohort, around four fifths of patients were male, and the mean age was roughly 60 years, with a range of roughly 20 to 79. Patients were allowed to have had prior anti-PD-1, anti-PD-L1 or anti-CTLA-4 therapy, and more than 30% of the dose-escalation patients had previously received checkpoint inhibitors. Partial responses were achieved by three dose-escalation patients, of whom one had hepatocellular carcinoma and two had cutaneous melanoma. Peripheral TCRbeta sequencing aimed to test whether ivuxolimab altered TCR sequence diversity and caused clonal T-cell expansion. The paper reports the monotherapy dose-escalation portion (N of about 50 patients) of the phase I ivuxolimab trial. The research as a whole found: On average, CD8+ T cells showed more expanded clones than CD4+ T cells after ivuxolimab. In partial responders in the 0.1-3.0 mg/kg groups, normalized peripheral clonal expansion was found to be among the lowest, especially among CD8+ T cells. At doses of 0.1 to 3.0 mg/kg, clonal expansion of both CD4+ and CD8+ blood T cells was observed from baseline to week 6. Low levels of normalized T-cell clonal expansion were also shown by some nonresponding patients. The antigen specificity of the clonally expanded peripheral T cells was not determined.

For sequencing of the TCRbeta CDR3 region, genomic DNA was extracted from the sorted cells. The immunoSEQ Assay was used for sequencing of TCRbeta CDR3 regions. This immuneACCESS table, as held by TCRdb, lists in-frame sequences with V and J called but not all clones. Of the missing ones, under half trace to an unresolved V gene in checked studies; the others have no known cause. This sample lists approximately 84,000 clones; about nine tenths were detected once. The ten biggest clones cover approximately 0.39% of the sample. CDR1 and CDR2 are drawn from the germline V gene: SGHTA, FQGNSA. Here V drops 5 bases and J drops 3 bases, and the junction holds 2 bases not matched to any gene. The CDR3 covers 14 residues, taking in both the cysteine and the phenylalanine. Only CDR3 DNA is held: 42 bases, read in frame from base 1.

The TCR originated in an adult with an advanced solid tumor such as melanoma, head and neck, liver or kidney cancer. Sequenced material: CD4+ or CD8+ T cells sorted from blood, taken in a trial of the OX40 agonist ivuxolimab. The chain is assembled from TRBV7-2 and TRBJ2-3; TRBD2 lines up with 10 middle nucleotides. The DNA sequence follows: TGTGCCAGCAGCCCTAGCGGGAGAACAGATACGCAGTATTTT. It is translated as CASSPSGRTDTQYF.